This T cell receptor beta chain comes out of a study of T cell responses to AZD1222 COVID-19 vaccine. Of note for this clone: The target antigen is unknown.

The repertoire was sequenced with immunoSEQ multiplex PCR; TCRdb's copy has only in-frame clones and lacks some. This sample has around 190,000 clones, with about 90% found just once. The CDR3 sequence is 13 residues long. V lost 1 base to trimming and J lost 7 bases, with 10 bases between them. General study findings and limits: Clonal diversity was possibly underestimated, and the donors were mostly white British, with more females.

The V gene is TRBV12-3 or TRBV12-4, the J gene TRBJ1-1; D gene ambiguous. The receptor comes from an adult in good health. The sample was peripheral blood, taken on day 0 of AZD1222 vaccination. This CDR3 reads CASSLGETVEAFF. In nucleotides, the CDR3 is TGTGCCAGCAGTTTAGGCGAAACTGTTGAAGCTTTCTTT.